This T cell receptor beta chain was captured by sequencing in a study of T-cell reconstitution after alpha-beta-depleted transplantation in children. Whole-study results and caveats: About two months after transplant, alpha-beta T cells reportedly came from several hundred expanded graft clones. T-cell numbers and diversity, one year after transplant, stemmed largely from T cells that were newly produced.

TCRbeta library construction was performed incorporating unique molecular identifiers. TCRdb processed the PCR reads anew with MiXCR; each CDR3 protein has one entry. This sample has some 350,000 distinct CDR3 sequences; around 16% occur once, and the top ten carry about 41%. V trimming: 6 bases; J trimming: 2 bases; junction bases outside the gene matches: 1. The CDR3 is 13 residues long. This clonotype was seen a handful of times. Antigen specificity is unknown. V gene TRBV12-3 or TRBV12-4 combines with J gene TRBJ2-5, with TRBD1 identical over 9 bases. The TCR sequence derives from a male patient aged 2 to 9 who had a stem cell transplant for acute lymphoblastic leukemia, so the T cells may come from the graft donor. This specimen was PBMCs, mostly from graft donor cells, taken 360 days after TCRalphabeta/CD19-depleted stem cell transplant. The CDR3 loop reads CASSDRGQETQYF. The CDR3 DNA sequence: TGTGCCAGCAGCGACAGGGGGCAAGAGACCCAGTACTTC.